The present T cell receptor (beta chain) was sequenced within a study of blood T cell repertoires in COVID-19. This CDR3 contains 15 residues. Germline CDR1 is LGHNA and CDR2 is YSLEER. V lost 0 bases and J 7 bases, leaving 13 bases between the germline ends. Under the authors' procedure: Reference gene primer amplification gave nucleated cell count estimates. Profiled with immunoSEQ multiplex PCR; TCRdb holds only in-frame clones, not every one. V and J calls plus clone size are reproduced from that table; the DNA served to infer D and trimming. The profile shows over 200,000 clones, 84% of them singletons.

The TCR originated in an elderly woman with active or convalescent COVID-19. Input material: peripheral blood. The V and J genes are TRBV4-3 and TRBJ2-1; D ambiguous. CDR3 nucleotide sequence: TGCGCCAGCAGCCAAGATCCTCAGCTAGTTAATGAGCAGTTCTTC. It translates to CASSQDPQLVNEQFF.